A selection of T cell receptor beta chains follows, all from one sample in a study of blood T cell repertoires in COVID-19. Profiling relied on immunoSEQ multiplex PCR, and the TCRdb table lists in-frame clones only, not all of them. This table has under 150,000 clones, 70% to 85% appearing once. Sequences were obtained from peripheral blood. The source of these receptors is a woman at least 80 years old in a cohort sampled during active or convalescent COVID-19. Each CDR3 is given with its conserved first and last residue. Fields, in order: CDR3 DNA, CDR3 protein, V gene, clone size, D gene, J gene. D genes are given only for firm matches. Rows give clone size only sometimes, using once, few, many, or a class for an expanded clone.

TGTGCCAGCAGGGTAAGAGGCGGGAAGAACACTGAAGCTTTCTTT CASRVRGGKNTEAFF TRBV28 . . TRBJ1-1
TGTGCCAGCTCCCTCTTCTCTGGGGCCAACGTCCTGACTTTC CASSLFSGANVLTF TRBV18 . . TRBJ2-6
TGTGCCAGCAGCTTAGGCTACGCAGGGGCCGATTCTGGGGCCAACGTCCTGACTTTC CASSLGYAGADSGANVLTF TRBV13 . . TRBJ2-6
TGTGCCAGCAGCTTGACAGCTAACTATGGCTACACCTTC CASSLTANYGYTF TRBV5-4 . . TRBJ1-2
TGTGCCAGTAGTATAGATGTAACACAGGGCATCACTGAAGCTTTCTTT CASSIDVTQGITEAFF TRBV19 few . TRBJ1-1
TGCGCCAGCAGCTTAACAGGGGGCCCGAACACTGAAGCTTTCTTT CASSLTGGPNTEAFF TRBV5-1 . TRBD1 TRBJ1-1
TGTGCCAGCAGCTTAGTGCAGGTTCCCTACGAGCAGTACTTC CASSLVQVPYEQYF TRBV7-9 . . TRBJ2-7
TGCGCCAGCAGCAGGGACAGGGGGAATTCACCCCTCCACTTT CASSRDRGNSPLHF TRBV5-1 . TRBD1 TRBJ1-6
TGTGCCAGCAGCTTGACAGGTGGGAATGAAAAACTGTTTTTT CASSLTGGNEKLFF TRBV7-9 . . TRBJ1-4
TGTGCCAGCAGCTCGTACCCGGGATATGGCTACACCTTC CASSSYPGYGYTF TRBV12-3/TRBV12-4 . . TRBJ1-2
TGTGCCAGCAGTGAAGGCAGTAGCGGGGAATCTCTAGCCAAAAACATTCAGTACTTC CASSEGSSGESLAKNIQYF TRBV2 once TRBD2 TRBJ2-4
TGCGCCAGCAGCCAAGATAACACAGCTAACTATGGCTACACCTTC CASSQDNTANYGYTF TRBV4-3 once . TRBJ1-2
TGTGCCAGCAGTCCCCGGACAGGGGGTGGCACTGAAGCTTTCTTT CASSPRTGGGTEAFF TRBV28 . TRBD1 TRBJ1-1
TGTGCCCGCCGGGGGGGCGGGGGGGCCTTTTACAATGAGCAGTTCTTC CARRGGGGAFYNEQFF TRBV28 . TRBD2 TRBJ2-1
TGTGCCAGCAGCTTAGGACACTACAATGAGCAGTTCTTC CASSLGHYNEQFF TRBV7-3 . . TRBJ2-1
TGTGCCAGCAGTGAAGCGCCCGGCGGGGGGGCTCTGGAGACCCAGTACTTC CASSEAPGGGALETQYF TRBV6-1 . TRBD2 TRBJ2-5
TGTGCCAGCAGCCAGTGGCCAGGGCTAACTACCGGGGAGCTGTTTTTT CASSQWPGLTTGELFF TRBV4-2 . . TRBJ2-2
TGCGCCAGCAGCGCCACAGCATCTTTGACAGATACGCAGTATTTT CASSATASLTDTQYF TRBV5-1 . . TRBJ2-3
TGTGCCAGCAGCACCATGGACAGTGCAACTAATGAAAAACTGTTTTTT CASSTMDSATNEKLFF TRBV7-9 . . TRBJ1-4
TGTGCCAGCAGCTTAGACCGGTTTGGGGGGGCCTACAAAAACATTCAGTACTTC CASSLDRFGGAYKNIQYF TRBV7-9 . . TRBJ2-4
TGTGCCAGCAGCTTAGCGCGTATCACTGAAGCTTTCTTT CASSLARITEAFF TRBV7-3 few . TRBJ1-1
TGTGCCACCAGAAGGGGACAGCGGAACACCGGGGAGCTGTTTTTT CATRRGQRNTGELFF TRBV7-7 . TRBD1 TRBJ2-2
TGTGCCAGCAGTTTGCGCGGAGGTCAGCCCCAGCATTTT CASSLRGGQPQHF TRBV27 few . TRBJ1-5
TGTGCCAGCAGCGGGGGCTTGCCTAATGAAAAACTGTTTTTT CASSGGLPNEKLFF TRBV6-2/TRBV6-3 . . TRBJ1-4
TGTGCCAGCTCCCAACAGGGGTTACGTGGCTACACCTTC CASSQQGLRGYTF TRBV18 . TRBD1 TRBJ1-2
TGTGCCAGCAGTGAACCCTCTACAGTATACAATGAGCAGTTCTTC CASSEPSTVYNEQFF TRBV6-1 . . TRBJ2-1
TGTGCCACCAGTGAGACGGGGGGCACTCACATGGGGTCAGATACGCAGTATTTT CATSETGGTHMGSDTQYF TRBV24-1 . . TRBJ2-3
TGTGCCAGCAGCGGAGGTGGTAGCGGGGGGTACGAGACCCAGTACTTC CASSGGGSGGYETQYF TRBV5-4 . TRBD2 TRBJ2-5
TGTGCCAGCAGTCTACCCACCGGGACAGGGGGCGGGAGCAATCAGCCCCAGCATTTT CASSLPTGTGGGSNQPQHF TRBV6-2/TRBV6-3 . TRBD1 TRBJ1-5
TGTGCCAGCAGCTTACTCCGGCGGAGCAGGCCGGGGACTGAAGCTTTCTTT CASSLLRRSRPGTEAFF TRBV7-8 . . TRBJ1-1
TGTGCCAGCTCACTAGCAACTAATGAAAAACTGTTTTTT CASSLATNEKLFF TRBV18 once . TRBJ1-4
TGTGCCAGCAGTTTAAGTAACAGGGATGAGCAGTTCTTC CASSLSNRDEQFF TRBV27 . . TRBJ2-1
TGTGCCAGCAGAGGGGGCTGGATTGAAAAACTGTTTTTT CASRGGWIEKLFF TRBV2 . TRBD1 TRBJ1-4
TGTGCCAGCAGCCGACGGAGGCGATACTCTGGAAACACCATATATTTT CASSRRRRYSGNTIYF TRBV5-6 . . TRBJ1-3
TGTGCCAGCAGCAGGCAGGGACTCAATCAGCCCCAGCATTTT CASSRQGLNQPQHF TRBV6-5 . . TRBJ1-5
TGTGCCAGCAGCCCCCCCGGGGCGGGGACTAGGTACACAGATACGCAGTATTTT CASSPPGAGTRYTDTQYF TRBV6-2/TRBV6-3 . TRBD2 TRBJ2-3
TGCGCCAGCAGCTTGGGGGGCGGGAACAACAATGAGCAGTTCTTC CASSLGGGNNNEQFF TRBV5-1 . . TRBJ2-1
TGTGCCAGCAGTGACGGATCGTCTCCAACAGGGGGCACCATATATTTT CASSDGSSPTGGTIYF TRBV6-4 once TRBD1 TRBJ1-3
TGTGCCATCAGTGTAACAGGGGGAGAAGAGACCCAGTACTTC CAISVTGGEETQYF TRBV10-3 . TRBD1 TRBJ2-5
TGTGCCAGTAGTACCCGTCGGACAGGTTTTGAAAATGAAAAACTGTTTTTT CASSTRRTGFENEKLFF TRBV19 . TRBD1 TRBJ1-4
TGTGCCAGCAGTTACATGCTGAGCTTTGAAGCTTTCTTT CASSYMLSFEAFF TRBV6-6 once . TRBJ1-1
TGTGCCAGCAGCTTGGCAGTTATAATGAACACTGAAGCTTTCTTT CASSLAVIMNTEAFF TRBV5-5 . . TRBJ1-1
TGTGCCAGCAATAATGGGGCCTGGGAGGCGACCCAGTACTTC CASNNGAWEATQYF TRBV7-3 . . TRBJ2-5
TGTGCCAGCACCCCCGGGACTAGCTCCTACAATGAGCAGTTCTTC CASTPGTSSYNEQFF TRBV2 . TRBD2 TRBJ2-1
TGCGCCAGCAGCTTGACAGGTGGGGTGAATTGGCAGTTCTTC CASSLTGGVNWQFF TRBV5-1 . . TRBJ2-1
TGTGCCAGCAGGGGGACAGGCCGAAACTATGGCTACACCTTC CASRGTGRNYGYTF TRBV27 . TRBD1 TRBJ1-2